One and the same sample provided the 13 T cell receptor beta chains below, sequenced in a study of shared clonotypes between healthy human individuals. Method: immunoSEQ multiplex PCR; TCRdb's copy keeps in-frame clones and lacks some. The sample has 2,100,000 or so clones, approximately 95% seen once. Sequences were obtained from naive CD4+ T cells sorted from blood. The subset here: CD45RA+ positively selected. All receptors derive from a man in his late teens or twenties in good health.

V gene TRBV7-2 combines with J gene TRBJ2-7; D not certain. CDR1 and CDR2 (germline): SGHTA, FQGNSA. CDR3 length: 12 residues. Trimming removed 6 bases from V and 2 bases from J, with 8 bases in between. CDR3 amino acids: CASSPLAYEQYF. CDR3 DNA sequence: TGTGCCAGCAGTCCATTAGCCTACGAGCAGTACTTC.

The V and J genes are TRBV18 and TRBJ1-4; D unresolved. This CDR3 contains 13 residues. Trimming took off 8 bases at V and 0 bases at J, with 7 bases between the two ends. Germline V lookup: CDR1 KGHSH, CDR2 LQKENI. The chain's CDR3 is CASGTTTNEKLFF. The CDR3 DNA sequence: TGTGCCAGCGGAACAACAACTAATGAAAAACTGTTTTTT.

This clone has just one count. The J gene is TRBJ1-1, the V gene TRBV2; 11 bases line up with TRBD1. J lost 11 bases, V lost 4 bases, and 3 bases had no gene match. Germline assignment: CDR1 SNHLY and CDR2 FYNNEI. This CDR3 contains 12 residues. The CDR3 reads CASSVDRGHAFF. In nucleotides, the CDR3 is TGTGCCAGCAGTGTGGACAGGGGGCACGCTTTCTTT. The full variable domain, in which reference TRBV2 and TRBJ1-1 provide the parts outside the CDR3, is EPEVTQTPSHQVTQMGQEVILRCVPISNHLYFYWYRQILGQKVEFLVSFYNNEISEKSEIFDDQFSVERPDGSNFTLKIRSTKLEDSAMYFCASSVDRGHAFFGQGTRLTVV.

The chain is built from TRBV12-2 and TRBJ1-2. TRBV12-2 is marked as a pseudogene. The CDR3 loop spans 15 amino acids. CDR3 in DNA: TGTGCAAGTCGCTTCGCGAACCGGGACCCCGGAGGCTACACCTTC. It is translated as CASRFANRDPGGYTF.

The table lists this clone with a count of one. CDR3 in amino acids: CSAGRTGTTYEQYF. In nucleotides, the CDR3 is TGCAGCGCCGGCCGGACGGGGACAACCTACGAGCAGTACTTC. This rearrangement joins TRBV29-1 to TRBJ2-7, with a weak D call TRBD1 (6 bases). Germline V gene sequence: CDR1 SQVTM, CDR2 ANQGSEA. There are 14 residues in the CDR3. The ends were cut back, 7 bases at V and 2 bases at J, with 18 bases in the middle.

The CDR3 protein is CASRSGHNTDTQYF. The DNA for the CDR3 is TGTGCCAGCAGATCGGGACACAACACAGATACGCAGTATTTT. The V gene is TRBV27, the J gene TRBJ2-3; tentative D call: TRBD1 (6 bases). Trimming took off 6 bases at V and 2 bases at J, with 12 bases between the two ends. This CDR3 spans 14 amino acids. CDR1 and CDR2 (germline): MNHEY, SMNVEV (reference sequence).

The chain links TRBV15 to TRBJ1-5; D is unclear. Trimming left V 5 bases short and J 2 bases short, with 10 bases between. The CDR3 is made up of 14 amino acids. Germline V gene sequence: CDR1 LNHNV, CDR2 YYDKDF (reference sequence). Here the CDR3 DNA reads TGTGCCACCAGCGCGACGCCCGGCAATCAGCCCCAGCATTTT. Its translation is CATSATPGNQPQHF.

This sequence joins TRBV18 and TRBJ1-4; D might be TRBD1 (6 bases). Germline CDR1 reads KGHSH; CDR2 reads LQKENI. The CDR3 has 15 amino acids. Between the trimmed V and J ends, which lost 3 bases and 2 bases, there was a span of 10 bases. The CDR3 DNA is TGTGCCAGCTCACCCGGACAGCAGACTAATGAAAAACTGTTTTTT. It encodes CASSPGQQTNEKLFF.

The chain has TRBV4-1 and TRBJ2-5; a possible D gene is TRBD2 (7 bases). Trimming shortened V by 0 bases and J by 7 bases, and 24 bases separated the two germline ends. The CDR3 is 18 residues long. Germline CDR1 is MGHRA and CDR2 is YSYEKL. CDR3 in DNA: TGCGCCAGCAGCCAAGAAGTAATCGGCGGGGGCCTGACGGGGACCCAGTACTTC. Its protein product is CASSQEVIGGGLTGTQYF.

This chain connects TRBV5-1 to TRBJ1-2, with D unclear. Germline CDR1 SGHRS, CDR2 YFSETQ. The CDR3 is made up of 14 amino acids. Trimming cost V 4 bases and J 4 bases, with 14 bases left between them. The CDR3 DNA sequence: TGCGCCAGCAGCCCACGCACGGCCAGCTATGGCTACACCTTC. Translating gives CASSPRTASYGYTF. Filled out from reference TRBV5-1 and TRBJ1-2, the complete variable domain reads KAGVTQTPRYLIKTRGQQVTLSCSPISGHRSVSWYQQTPGQGLQFLFEYFSETQRNKGNFPGRFSGRQFSNSRSEMNVSTLELGDSALYLCASSPRTASYGYTFGSGTRLTVV.

Remarks on this clone: Within the sample, other DNA sequences also encode this same CDR3. V usage is TRBV5-4 and J usage is TRBJ2-2; D call uncertain. Trimming cost V 1 base and J 5 bases, with 3 bases left between them. Germline CDR1 SGHNT, CDR2 YYREEE (reference sequence). There are 12 residues in the CDR3. CDR3 coding DNA: TGTGCCAGCAGCTTGTTTACCGGGGAGCTGTTTTTT. Translated, it gives CASSLFTGELFF.

A remark on this clone: Mismatch with germline at one junction end may stem from a read error. V usage is TRBV30 and J usage is TRBJ2-3; D remains ambiguous. Germline values: CDR1 GTSNPN, CDR2 SVGIG (reference sequence). The CDR3 is 14 residues long. This CDR3 is CAWGVRGITDTQYF. CDR3 bases: TGTGCCTGGGGTGTCCGTGGGATCACAGATACGCAGTATTTT.

The chain combines TRBV6-1 with TRBJ1-6; TRBD1 aligns across 11 bases. Germline CDR1 MNHNS, CDR2 SASEGT. The trim removed 7 bases at V and 7 bases at J, leaving 3 bases unmatched. The CDR3 loop spans 14 amino acids. The CDR3: CASKDRGPNSPLHF. The CDR3 DNA sequence: TGTGCCAGCAAGGACAGGGGGCCGAATTCACCCCTCCACTTT.